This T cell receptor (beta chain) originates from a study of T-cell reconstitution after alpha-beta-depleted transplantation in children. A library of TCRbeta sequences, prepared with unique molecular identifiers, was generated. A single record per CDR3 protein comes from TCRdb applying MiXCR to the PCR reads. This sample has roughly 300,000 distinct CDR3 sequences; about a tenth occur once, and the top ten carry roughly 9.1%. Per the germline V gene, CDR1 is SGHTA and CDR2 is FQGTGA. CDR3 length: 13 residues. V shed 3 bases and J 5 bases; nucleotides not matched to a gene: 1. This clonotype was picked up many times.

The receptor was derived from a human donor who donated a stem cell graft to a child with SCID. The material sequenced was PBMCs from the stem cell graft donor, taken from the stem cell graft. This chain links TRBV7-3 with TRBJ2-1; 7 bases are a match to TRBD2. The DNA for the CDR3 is TGTGCCAGCAGCTTTGGGACTAACAATGAGCAGTTCTTC. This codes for CASSFGTNNEQFF.